Each of the 15 T cell receptor beta chains below was sequenced from the same sample in a study of CD8 T cells in Susac syndrome. Random hexamers were used to reverse transcribe about 0.45 to 1 ug of RNA. One entry per CDR3 protein results from TCRdb running MiXCR on the immunoSEQ multiplex PCR reads. Among about 430,000 distinct CDR3 sequences listed, 75% to 90% were seen once. Sequencing was done on a sample of CD8+ T cells from PBMCs. The receptors were gathered from a human donor with multiple sclerosis.

This clonotype was recorded a few times. The chain employs TRBV29-1 and TRBJ2-3; D is ambiguous. The V gene lost 1 base and the J gene lost 4 bases, with 6 bases spanning the gap. The germline V gene encodes CDR1 SQVTM and CDR2 ANQGSEA. CDR3 length: 12 residues. This CDR3 is CSVEVQPDTQYF. CDR3 DNA: TGCAGCGTTGAAGTGCAACCAGATACGCAGTATTTT.

The gene calls are TRBV3-1 and TRBJ1-3; perhaps TRBD1 as D (6 bases). Trimming removed 3 bases from V and 0 bases from J, with 21 bases in between. The germline V gene has CDR1 LGHDT and CDR2 YNNKEL (reference sequence). The CDR3 consists of 19 residues. CDR3 in DNA: TGTGCCAGCAGCCAGCGGGACATCGCGACAACCACCTCTGGAAACACCATATATTTT. Encoded protein: CASSQRDIATTTSGNTIYF.

The rearrangement uses TRBV27 and TRBJ2-1; D is ambiguous. The ends were cut back, 6 bases at V and 0 bases at J, with 9 bases in the middle. CDR1 MNHEY and CDR2 SMNVEV come from the germline V gene (reference sequence). The CDR3 sequence is 14 residues long. The CDR3 region has the DNA TGTGCCAGCAGCGTAGGCGGCTCCTACAATGAGCAGTTCTTC. Translation: CASSVGGSYNEQFF.

The genes are TRBV25-1 and TRBJ1-3, with D hard to call. The V gene lost 3 bases and the J gene lost 4 bases, with 7 bases spanning the gap. Germline V CDR1 and CDR2: MGHDK, SYGVNS. The CDR3 consists of 13 residues. The CDR3 DNA is TGTGCCAGCAGTGACCCCTGGGGAAACACCATATATTTT. This gives the protein CASSDPWGNTIYF. Full variable domain (outside the CDR3, taken from reference TRBV25-1 and TRBJ1-3): EADIYQTPRYLVIGTGKKITLECSQTMGHDKMYWYQQDPGMELHLIHYSYGVNSTEKGDLSSESTVSRIRTEHFPLTLESARPSHTSQYLCASSDPWGNTIYFGEGSWLTVV.

This chain links TRBV5-1 with TRBJ2-1; 8 bases map to TRBD2. This CDR3 has 16 amino acids. Unmatched junction bases numbered 8, after V lost 4 bases and J lost 2 bases. Germline V gives CDR1 SGHRS, CDR2 YFSETQ. The CDR3 DNA follows: TGCGCCAGCAGCACCCGGGAGGGTCGAACCTACAATGAGCAGTTCTTC. Its protein is CASSTREGRTYNEQFF.

This clonotype was observed a few times. This chain connects TRBV6-6 to TRBJ2-7, with D perhaps TRBD1 or TRBD2 (5 bases each). The V gene's germline CDR1 is MNHNY and CDR2 SVGAGI (reference sequence). The ends were cut back, 5 bases at V and 2 bases at J, with 7 bases in the middle. The CDR3 is made up of 12 amino acids. CDR3 sequence: CASSGTTYEQYF. Written as DNA, the CDR3 is TGTGCCAGCAGTGGGACCACCTACGAGCAGTACTTC.

The CDR3 sequence is CASSLWAGGQETQYF. CDR3 nucleotide sequence: TGTGCCAGCAGCTTGTGGGCAGGGGGGCAAGAGACCCAGTACTTC. The rearrangement joins TRBV5-4 to TRBJ2-5; tentatively, D is TRBD1 (7 bases). Germline V lookup: CDR1 SGHNT, CDR2 YYREEE (reference sequence). The V end lost 1 base, the J end lost 2 bases, and 12 bases lay between the germline ends. The CDR3 sequence is 15 residues long.

The table lists this clonotype with a count of one. The chain links TRBV19 to TRBJ2-7; TRBD2 aligns across 7 bases. Looked up from germline, CDR1 is LNHDA and CDR2 is SQIVND (reference sequence). Trimming took 5 bases from V and 0 from J; bases not matched to a gene: 4. The CDR3 consists of 14 residues. CDR3 DNA sequence: TGTGCCAGTAGTCAGCGGGATGGCTCCTACGAGCAGTACTTC. Translated: CASSQRDGSYEQYF.

The gene calls are TRBV7-3 and TRBJ1-2, with D perhaps matching TRBD1 (5 bases). Germline V gene sequence: CDR1 SGHTA, CDR2 FQGTGA. This CDR3 spans 16 amino acids. The germline V and J ends were trimmed by 5 bases and 7 bases, with 23 bases remaining between them. The chain's CDR3 is CASSPSVQGSGFGYTF. The CDR3 DNA reads TGTGCCAGCAGCCCATCGGTTCAGGGTAGTGGATTTGGCTACACCTTC.

The V gene is TRBV27, the J gene TRBJ1-6; 7 bases match TRBD1. The CDR3 runs to 15 residues. The ends lost 7 bases at V and 5 bases at J; junction bases unmatched: 8. Germline CDR1 and CDR2: MNHEY and SMNVEV (reference sequence). CDR3 protein: CASTPRGFNNSPLHF. In nucleotides, the CDR3 is TGTGCCAGCACCCCCAGGGGGTTCAATAATTCACCCCTCCACTTT.

The J gene is TRBJ2-1, the V gene TRBV2; D ambiguous. Per the germline V gene, CDR1 is SNHLY and CDR2 is FYNNEI. The CDR3 loop spans 13 amino acids. Trimming cost V 6 bases and J 4 bases, with 10 bases left between them. The DNA of the CDR3 is TGTGCCAGCAGGCCAGACGGTTACAATGAGCAGTTCTTC. This codes for CASRPDGYNEQFF.

The chain combines TRBV19 with TRBJ2-3, with D perhaps given as TRBD1 or TRBD2 (5 bases each). CDR1 and CDR2 from the germline V gene are LNHDA and SQIVND (reference sequence). Trimming shortened V by 8 bases and J by 1 base, and 10 bases separated the two germline ends. This CDR3 has 13 residues. CDR3 coding DNA: TGTGCCAGTGGGACCGAGGGCACAGATACGCAGTATTTT. Its protein product is CASGTEGTDTQYF.

The J gene is TRBJ1-5, the V gene TRBV10-3; 8 bases are shared with TRBD1. This CDR3 is 15 amino acids long. Trimming cost V 3 bases and J 5 bases; bases outside gene matches: 6. Germline CDR1 reads ENHRY; CDR2 reads SYGVKD. CDR3: CAISDQGAMDQPQHF. The CDR3 nucleotides read TGTGCCATCAGTGATCAGGGGGCTATGGATCAGCCCCAGCATTTT.

The V gene is TRBV12-3 or TRBV12-4, the J gene TRBJ1-1, with D possibly matching TRBD1 (5 bases). Trimming removed 7 bases from V and 0 bases from J, with 9 bases in between. The CDR3 covers 13 residues. The CDR3 bases are TGTGCCAGCACAGGGCCATTGAACACTGAAGCTTTCTTT. As protein: CASTGPLNTEAFF.

The CDR3 DNA reads TGTGCCAGCAGCTCCATCGACAGGAATGAGCAGTTCTTC. The encoded protein is CASSSIDRNEQFF. V gene TRBV6-1 combines with J gene TRBJ2-1, with D possibly TRBD1 on 6 matching bases. The germline V gene encodes CDR1 MNHNS and CDR2 SASEGT. V dropped 6 bases and J dropped 7 bases, with 13 bases sitting between them. The CDR3 is 13 amino acids.